These T cell receptor beta chains were read from a single sample in a study of blood T cell repertoires in COVID-19. Sequenced by immunoSEQ multiplex PCR; TCRdb stores in-frame clones only, minus some. The table shows 110,000 to 150,000 clones, with approximately 79% occurring only once. Material: peripheral blood. The receptors here all came from a man aged 60 to 75 with acute or convalescent COVID-19. Both conserved end residues are part of each CDR3. D genes are given only for firm matches. Part of the rows lack a size; the others show once, few, many or a class for expanded clones.

DNA	CDR3	J	size	D	V
TGTGCCTGGAACATCGGGACAGGGATAGAAAAACTGTTTTTT	CAWNIGTGIEKLFF	TRBJ1-4	NA	TRBD1	TRBV30
TGTGCCAGCAGCGGGACAGCAAATGAAAAACTGTTTTTT	CASSGTANEKLFF	TRBJ1-4	NA	TRBD1	TRBV3-1/TRBV3-2
TGTGCCAGCAGCCCCAGGGGATCGAAGCAGTACTTC	CASSPRGSKQYF	TRBJ2-7	NA	NA	TRBV5-6
TGTGCCAGCAGTTCCGGGGGGGCGGGAGTAGATACGCAGTATTTT	CASSSGGAGVDTQYF	TRBJ2-3	NA	TRBD2	TRBV28
TGTGCCAGCAGGCCGGGACAGACCCTCGGGGAGCTGTTTTTT	CASRPGQTLGELFF	TRBJ2-2	NA	TRBD1	TRBV6-5
TGTGCCAGCAGTCAACCGGGACAGGGGGCCAAAAACATTCAGTACTTC	CASSQPGQGAKNIQYF	TRBJ2-4	NA	TRBD1	TRBV6-2/TRBV6-3
TGTGCCAGCAGTTTAGGGTCGGGCGCAGGGGCCAGCAATCAGCCCCAGCATTTT	CASSLGSGAGASNQPQHF	TRBJ1-5	few	NA	TRBV28
TGTGCCAGCAGCGCCGGTCCGCTAGGAGACGAGCAGTACTTC	CASSAGPLGDEQYF	TRBJ2-7	NA	NA	TRBV9
TGTGCCAGCAGCTTGGGCAGGGGGCCCTACGAGCAGTACTTC	CASSLGRGPYEQYF	TRBJ2-7	NA	TRBD1	TRBV11-3
TGTGCCAGCAGCTTAAGGGGACTAGCGGGACAAGAGCAGTACTTC	CASSLRGLAGQEQYF	TRBJ2-7	NA	TRBD2	TRBV5-6
TGTGCCAGCAGGTCGACAGGGGGGCGCGAAAAACTGTTTTTT	CASRSTGGREKLFF	TRBJ1-4	NA	TRBD1	TRBV28
TGTGCCAGCAGCTTAGAAGGCAGGGGTCGCAATCAGCCCCAGCATTTT	CASSLEGRGRNQPQHF	TRBJ1-5	NA	NA	TRBV11-2
TGTGCCAGCATCGGAGCGGGCCAGGCGATCTATGGCTACACCTTC	CASIGAGQAIYGYTF	TRBJ1-2	NA	NA	TRBV7-9
TGTGCCAGCAGCGATAGCGGGATGGTTTACGAGCAGTACTTC	CASSDSGMVYEQYF	TRBJ2-7	few	TRBD2	TRBV7-9
TGTGCCTGGAGTGTTACAGGGAATCAGCCCCAGCATTTT	CAWSVTGNQPQHF	TRBJ1-5	few	NA	TRBV30
TGTGCCAGCAGTTACGACAGGTATAGCAATCAGCCCCAGCATTTT	CASSYDRYSNQPQHF	TRBJ1-5	NA	NA	TRBV6-6
TGTGCCAGCAGCCCAACACAGGGGAATGAGCAGTTCTTC	CASSPTQGNEQFF	TRBJ2-1	NA	TRBD1	TRBV4-2
TGCGCCAGCAGCCAGAGCCGGGGGGCTTCAGAGACCCAGTACTTC	CASSQSRGASETQYF	TRBJ2-5	NA	NA	TRBV4-1
TGTGCCAGCAGCGTGACGGCGGGGGGAATGAACACTGAAGCTTTCTTT	CASSVTAGGMNTEAFF	TRBJ1-1	NA	NA	TRBV5-6
TGTGCCAGCAGTTTAGTTCAGGGCGGCTCCTACGAGCAGTACTTC	CASSLVQGGSYEQYF	TRBJ2-7	once	NA	TRBV27
TGTGCCAGCAGCGTAAGAGGCCTAGCGGGAGCGGGCACCGGGGAGCTGTTTTTT	CASSVRGLAGAGTGELFF	TRBJ2-2	few	TRBD2	TRBV9
TGTGCCAGCAGTGGGCTTAGGGGGCGGACTGAAGCTTTCTTT	CASSGLRGRTEAFF	TRBJ1-1	NA	TRBD1	TRBV27
TGCGCCAGCAGCTTGGGCGACAGGTTGGATCAGCCCCAGCATTTT	CASSLGDRLDQPQHF	TRBJ1-5	NA	NA	TRBV5-1
TGTGCCCGGATTAGCGGGAGCGGGAATGAGCAGTTCTTC	CARISGSGNEQFF	TRBJ2-1	NA	TRBD2	TRBV30
TGTGCCACCAAAGGGGCAGGTATCAATCAGCCCCAGCATTTT	CATKGAGINQPQHF	TRBJ1-5	NA	NA	TRBV6-5
TGTGCCAGCAGCGTAGGGGAACAGGGGGCAGGGTGGAACACTGAAGCTTTCTTT	CASSVGEQGAGWNTEAFF	TRBJ1-1	NA	TRBD1	TRBV9
TGTGCCACCAGTGATTTGCGGGGGGAGACTGAAGCTTTCTTT	CATSDLRGETEAFF	TRBJ1-1	NA	NA	TRBV24-1
TGCGCCAGCAGCCAAGATTGGGGAGCACCCTTTGAGCCCCAGCATTTT	CASSQDWGAPFEPQHF	TRBJ1-5	NA	NA	TRBV4-3
TGTGCCAGTAGTGAGGACAGGGTTCGAACCGGGGAGCTGTTTTTT	CASSEDRVRTGELFF	TRBJ2-2	NA	TRBD1	TRBV19
TGTGCCAGAAGCTTGGTAGCTAGCGGGCCTTTTTACTCCTACAATGAGCAGTTCTTC	CARSLVASGPFYSYNEQFF	TRBJ2-1	many	TRBD2	TRBV5-3
TGTGCCAGCAGGGACAGACAGGGCTACTATGGCTACACCTTC	CASRDRQGYYGYTF	TRBJ1-2	once	TRBD1	TRBV2
TGTGCCAGCAGCCAAGATTGGGGGGGCGCTGGCTATGGCTACACCTTC	CASSQDWGGAGYGYTF	TRBJ1-2	once	NA	TRBV4-2
TGCGCCAGCAGCCCTCGACAGGGGAGCTCCTACAATGAGCAGTTCTTC	CASSPRQGSSYNEQFF	TRBJ2-1	once	TRBD1	TRBV5-1
TGTGCCAGCAGTCCCGGGACAGGGGGCGTAAACACCGGGGAGCTGTTTTTT	CASSPGTGGVNTGELFF	TRBJ2-2	NA	TRBD1	TRBV28
TGTGCCAGTAGTATGACTAGCGGGGTCCAAGAGACCCAGTACTTC	CASSMTSGVQETQYF	TRBJ2-5	NA	TRBD2	TRBV19
TGCAGCGGTGGGACTAGGTTCTACAATGAGCAGTTCTTC	CSGGTRFYNEQFF	TRBJ2-1	NA	TRBD2	TRBV29-1
TGCGCCAGCAGCTTGGATACTAGCGGGAGTCAATTCTTC	CASSLDTSGSQFF	TRBJ2-1	NA	TRBD2	TRBV5-1
TGCAGCGTTGGCACTTTGGAGGGAAAACTGTTTTTT	CSVGTLEGKLFF	TRBJ1-4	NA	NA	TRBV29-1
TGTGCCAGAATGGGCAGGGGATCGTCTCTGGGATCTGGGGCCAACGTCCTGACTTTC	CARMGRGSSLGSGANVLTF	TRBJ2-6	NA	NA	TRBV19
TGTGCCGGCTCGGGACCGGGGGGCAATGAGCAGTTCTTC	CAGSGPGGNEQFF	TRBJ2-1	NA	TRBD2	TRBV9
TGTGCCAGCAGTTCACCCCAGGACAGGGTCAATCAGCCCCAGCATTTT	CASSSPQDRVNQPQHF	TRBJ1-5	few	TRBD1	TRBV28
TGTGCCACCAGCAGAGATCAGGGGAAAGAAAAACTGTTTTTT	CATSRDQGKEKLFF	TRBJ1-4	NA	NA	TRBV15
TGTGCCAGTAGTACGCCTCGGAGGGGAGGAGATTATGGCTACACCTTC	CASSTPRRGGDYGYTF	TRBJ1-2	NA	NA	TRBV19
TGTGCCAGCAGGGGGCCCGGCGGGAGGGCCCACGAGCAGTACTTC	CASRGPGGRAHEQYF	TRBJ2-7	NA	TRBD2	TRBV2
TGCAGTGCTAGTTCCGGGACAGGGTCCTACGAGCAGTACTTC	CSASSGTGSYEQYF	TRBJ2-7	NA	TRBD1	TRBV20-1
TGTGCCAGCAGTTATTGGCTAGGCGGTGGCTACACCTTC	CASSYWLGGGYTF	TRBJ1-2	NA	NA	TRBV6-2/TRBV6-3
TGTGCCAGCAGCTTATTTGGCAGTAGCAATCAGCCCCAGCATTTT	CASSLFGSSNQPQHF	TRBJ1-5	NA	NA	TRBV7-2
TGTGCCAGCAGTTTAATTGGAATAGGGCAGGGGGGCGATCAGCCCCAGCATTTT	CASSLIGIGQGGDQPQHF	TRBJ1-5	NA	TRBD1	TRBV28
TGTGCCAGCAACGGTAGCAATCAGCCCCAGCATTTT	CASNGSNQPQHF	TRBJ1-5	once	NA	TRBV28
TGTGCCAGTAGTATAATGGGACAGTTCTCTGGAAACACCATATATTTT	CASSIMGQFSGNTIYF	TRBJ1-3	few	TRBD1	TRBV19
TGTGCCAGCAGACCGAGCTCCTATAATTCACCCCTCCACTTT	CASRPSSYNSPLHF	TRBJ1-6	NA	NA	TRBV7-9
TGTGCCACCAGTGATGCAGGGTTGGACATTCAGTACTTC	CATSDAGLDIQYF	TRBJ2-4	NA	NA	TRBV24-1
TGTGCCAGCAGCTCGACAGGGACCTACGAGCAGTACTTC	CASSSTGTYEQYF	TRBJ2-7	NA	TRBD1	TRBV5-6
TGCGCCAGCAGCCAAGAAGGCGGACAGGGTTTAGAGACCCAGTACTTC	CASSQEGGQGLETQYF	TRBJ2-5	once	TRBD1	TRBV4-1